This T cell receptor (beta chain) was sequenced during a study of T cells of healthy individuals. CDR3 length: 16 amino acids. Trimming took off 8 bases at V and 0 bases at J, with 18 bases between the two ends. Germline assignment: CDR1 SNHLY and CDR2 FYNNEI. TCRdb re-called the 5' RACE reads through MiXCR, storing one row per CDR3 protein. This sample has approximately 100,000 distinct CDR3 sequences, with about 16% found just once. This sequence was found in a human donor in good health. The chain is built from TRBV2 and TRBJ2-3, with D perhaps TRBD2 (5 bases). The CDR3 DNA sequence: TGTGCCAGCCGATCAAACACGGGGAGCAGCACAGATACGCAGTATTTT. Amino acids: CASRSNTGSSTDTQYF.